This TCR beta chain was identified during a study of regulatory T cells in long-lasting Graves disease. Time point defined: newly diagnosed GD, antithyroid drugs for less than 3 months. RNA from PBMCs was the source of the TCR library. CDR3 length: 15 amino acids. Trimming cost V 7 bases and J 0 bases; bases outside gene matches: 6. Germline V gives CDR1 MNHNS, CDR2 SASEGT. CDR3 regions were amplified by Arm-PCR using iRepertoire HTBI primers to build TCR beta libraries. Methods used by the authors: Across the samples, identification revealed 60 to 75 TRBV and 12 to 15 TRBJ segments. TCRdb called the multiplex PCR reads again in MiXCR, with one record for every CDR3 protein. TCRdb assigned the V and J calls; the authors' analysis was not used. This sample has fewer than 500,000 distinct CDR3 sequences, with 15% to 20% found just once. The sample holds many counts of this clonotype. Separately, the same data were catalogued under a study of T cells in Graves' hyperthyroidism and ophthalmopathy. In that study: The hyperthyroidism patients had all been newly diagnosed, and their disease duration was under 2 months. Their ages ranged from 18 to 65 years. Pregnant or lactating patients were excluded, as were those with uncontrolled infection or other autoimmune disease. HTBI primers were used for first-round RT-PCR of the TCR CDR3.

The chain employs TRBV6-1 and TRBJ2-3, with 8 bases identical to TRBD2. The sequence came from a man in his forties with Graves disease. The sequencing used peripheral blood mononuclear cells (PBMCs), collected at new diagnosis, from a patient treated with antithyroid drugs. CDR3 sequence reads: CASKGLAGSTDTQYF. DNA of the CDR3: TGTGCCAGCAAGGGTTTAGCGGGAAGCACAGATACGCAGTATTTT.